This T cell receptor (beta chain) appears in the sequencing data of a study of regulatory T cells in long-lasting Graves disease. Overall study: The study counted Graves' disease as persistent given over 5 years of antithyroid drugs and positive TSH receptor antibodies.

Remarks on this clonotype: This may come from a read error, since a much larger clone is one base off.

Germline CDR1 reads SGHTA; CDR2 reads FQGTGA. CDR3 length: 15 residues. V lost 4 bases, J lost 0 bases, and 12 bases lay in between. Combining iRepertoire HTBI primers with Arm-PCR of CDR3 regions, the authors built TCR beta libraries. TCRdb re-analysed the multiplex PCR reads in MiXCR, keeping a single row per CDR3 protein. In the table there are about 430,000 distinct CDR3 sequences, 21% of which are singletons. The time point: persistent/refractory GD, antithyroid drugs over 5 years with positive TRAb. RNA from PBMCs was the source of the TCR library. The input for sequencing was peripheral blood mononuclear cells (PBMCs), taken when the disease was refractory, from a patient treated with antithyroid drugs. The source is a female donor with Graves disease. The V call is TRBV7-3, the J call TRBJ1-1; no definite D call. CDR3: CASSSVRTVNTEAFF. Written as DNA, the CDR3 is TGTGCCAGCAGCTCCGTTAGGACGGTGAACACTGAAGCTTTCTTT.